Listed below are T cell receptor beta chains from one sample, sequenced in a study of Graves' ophthalmopathy and Graves' hyperthyroidism. TCRdb reprocessed the multiplex PCR reads via MiXCR and lists one record per CDR3 protein. The sample holds approximately 330,000 distinct CDR3 sequences; roughly a sixth are singletons and the top ten take 12%. Sequenced: peripheral blood. These receptors all come from an adult man with Graves' ophthalmopathy. Both conserved end residues are part of each CDR3. The order of the fields is clone size, CDR3 length, V gene, D gene, J gene, CDR3 protein, CDR3 DNA. The D gene is left open where the match is weak. Rows give clone size only sometimes, using once, few, many, or a class for an expanded clone.

>many|15|TRBV5-1|-|TRBJ2-6
CASSFQGTGADVLTF
TGCGCCAGCAGCTTTCAGGGTACTGGGGCCGACGTCCTGACTTTC
>many|12|TRBV28|-|TRBJ1-1
CASSRRYTEAFF
TGTGCCAGCAGTCGCAGATACACTGAAGCTTTCTTT
>-|13|TRBV12-3/TRBV12-4|-|TRBJ1-1
CASSWGPNTEAFF
TGTGCCAGCAGTTGGGGTCCGAACACTGAAGCTTTCTTT
>many|14|TRBV7-2|TRBD2|TRBJ2-7
CASSFAGGFNEQYF
TGTGCCAGCAGCTTCGCGGGAGGTTTTAACGAGCAGTACTTC
>many|15|TRBV11-2|-|TRBJ1-6
CASSRRSSYNSPLHF
TGTGCCAGCAGCCGAAGGAGCTCCTATAATTCACCCCTCCACTTT
>many|16|TRBV5-1|TRBD1|TRBJ1-1
CASSPRTGSMNTEAFF
TGCGCCAGCAGCCCTAGGACAGGTAGCATGAACACTGAAGCTTTCTTT
>-|15|TRBV19|TRBD1|TRBJ2-5
CASSSGTGGREPQYF
TGTGCCAGTAGCTCCGGGACAGGGGGCCGAGAGCCCCAGTACTTC
>many|16|TRBV7-2|-|TRBJ2-5
CASSLEGGPGQETQYF
TGTGCCAGCAGCTTAGAAGGGGGGCCGGGCCAAGAGACCCAGTACTTC
>many|13|TRBV6-1|-|TRBJ2-7
CASSDRAPDEQYF
TGTGCCAGCAGTGATAGGGCCCCAGACGAGCAGTACTTC
>many|12|TRBV29-1|-|TRBJ1-1
CSVAFMNTEAFF
TGCAGCGTTGCATTCATGAACACTGAAGCTTTCTTT
>many|13|TRBV2|-|TRBJ2-2
CASSRPATGELFF
TGTGCCAGCAGCCGACCGGCCACCGGGGAGCTGTTTTTT
>many|10|TRBV5-1|-|TRBJ1-1
CASMGERAFF
TGCGCCAGCATGGGGGAAAGAGCTTTCTTT
>many|13|TRBV3-1|-|TRBJ1-3
CASSPISGNTIYF
TGTGCCAGCAGCCCTATCTCTGGAAACACCATATATTTT
>-|13|TRBV12-3/TRBV12-4|-|TRBJ1-5
CASSFQGGQPQHF
TGTGCCAGCTCCTTCCAGGGAGGTCAGCCCCAGCATTTT
>many|15|TRBV5-1|TRBD2|TRBJ2-5
CASSLSAGAGETQYF
TGCGCCAGCAGCTTGAGTGCGGGAGCAGGGGAGACCCAGTACTTC
>many|12|TRBV7-2|-|TRBJ2-7
CASSLIGVEQYF
TGTGCCAGCAGCTTAATCGGAGTCGAGCAGTACTTC
>many|17|TRBV6-2/TRBV6-3|-|TRBJ2-7
CASSYSLFPRRDYEQYF
TGTGCCAGCAGTTACAGCTTATTCCCCCGACGAGACTACGAGCAGTACTTC
>once|16|TRBV6-2/TRBV6-3|TRBD2|TRBJ2-2
CASSYWSGGPSGELFF
TGTGCCAGCAGTTACTGGTCGGGGGGGCCTTCCGGGGAGCTGTTTTTT
>many|15|TRBV5-1|TRBD1|TRBJ2-2
CASSQGQAYTGELFF
TGCGCCAGCAGCCAGGGACAGGCCTACACCGGGGAGCTGTTTTTT
>many|18|TRBV6-2/TRBV6-3|-|TRBJ1-5
CASSYSAPGLGGRQPQHF
TGTGCCAGCAGTTACTCGGCTCCTGGCCTCGGGGGACGTCAGCCCCAGCATTTT
>many|13|TRBV29-1|TRBD1|TRBJ2-7
CSVARQGIHEQYF
TGCAGCGTCGCCAGACAGGGGATCCACGAGCAGTACTTC
>many|12|TRBV19|-|TRBJ1-1
CASSEVGPTAFF
TGTGCCAGTAGTGAAGTTGGTCCGACGGCTTTCTTT
>many|14|TRBV28|-|TRBJ2-7
CASRGSRTGYEQYF
TGTGCCAGCAGGGGTTCAAGGACTGGATACGAGCAGTACTTC
>many|14|TRBV12-3/TRBV12-4|TRBD2|TRBJ2-7
CASSLRTSRYEQYF
TGTGCCAGCAGTTTGAGGACTAGCCGCTACGAGCAGTACTTC
>many|13|TRBV30|-|TRBJ2-7
CAWTYPNLFEQYF
TGTGCCTGGACTTACCCTAACTTGTTCGAGCAGTACTTC
>many|13|TRBV27|-|TRBJ1-2
CASRSGGDSGYTF
TGTGCCAGCAGGTCAGGAGGAGATAGTGGCTACACCTTC
>many|14|TRBV4-1|-|TRBJ1-2
CASSQDHNSGGYTF
TGCGCCAGCAGCCAAGATCATAATTCCGGTGGCTACACCTTC
>-|14|TRBV20-1|TRBD2|TRBJ2-7
CSASGGGGAEEQYF
TGCAGTGCTAGCGGCGGCGGGGGGGCGGAAGAGCAGTACTTC
>few|11|TRBV12-3/TRBV12-4|-|TRBJ1-5
CASRGVGPQHF
TGTGCCAGCCGCGGGGTTGGACCCCAGCATTTT
>many|15|TRBV6-1|-|TRBJ2-7
CASSDPRLAGYEQYF
TGTGCCAGCAGTGATCCTCGTTTGGCCGGATACGAGCAGTACTTC
>many|16|TRBV29-1|-|TRBJ2-5
CSVGKPGRNLQETQYF
TGCAGCGTCGGGAAACCCGGACGGAACCTACAAGAGACCCAGTACTTC
>many|15|TRBV27|TRBD1|TRBJ1-5
CASSLIQGPHQPQHF
TGTGCCAGCAGTTTGATACAGGGGCCTCATCAGCCCCAGCATTTT
>many|15|TRBV12-3/TRBV12-4|-|TRBJ2-2
CASTRAWQNTGELFF
TGTGCCAGCACTAGGGCTTGGCAGAACACCGGGGAGCTGTTTTTT
>many|14|TRBV7-2|-|TRBJ2-2
CASTQGVNTGELFF
TGTGCCAGCACCCAGGGTGTGAACACCGGGGAGCTGTTTTTT
>many|15|TRBV9|-|TRBJ2-7
CASSAEPDSAYEQYF
TGTGCCAGCAGCGCCGAACCGGACAGCGCCTACGAGCAGTACTTC
>many|12|TRBV20-1|-|TRBJ1-6
CSARAQGGPLHF
TGCAGTGCTAGGGCTCAGGGAGGACCCCTCCACTTT
>many|16|TRBV2|TRBD2|TRBJ2-7
CASSDGLAGLPYEQYF
TGTGCCAGCAGTGATGGCCTAGCGGGATTACCCTACGAGCAGTACTTC
>-|13|TRBV7-9|-|TRBJ1-1
CASSMQGTTEAFF
TGTGCCAGCAGCATGCAAGGGACAACCGAAGCTTTCTTT
>many|13|TRBV12-3/TRBV12-4|TRBD1|TRBJ2-2
CASSEDRGRELFF
TGTGCCAGCAGTGAGGACAGGGGCCGGGAGCTGTTTTTT
>many|13|TRBV10-1|-|TRBJ1-2
CASSPGLGGGYTF
TGCGCCAGCAGTCCAGGGCTCGGGGGTGGCTACACCTTC